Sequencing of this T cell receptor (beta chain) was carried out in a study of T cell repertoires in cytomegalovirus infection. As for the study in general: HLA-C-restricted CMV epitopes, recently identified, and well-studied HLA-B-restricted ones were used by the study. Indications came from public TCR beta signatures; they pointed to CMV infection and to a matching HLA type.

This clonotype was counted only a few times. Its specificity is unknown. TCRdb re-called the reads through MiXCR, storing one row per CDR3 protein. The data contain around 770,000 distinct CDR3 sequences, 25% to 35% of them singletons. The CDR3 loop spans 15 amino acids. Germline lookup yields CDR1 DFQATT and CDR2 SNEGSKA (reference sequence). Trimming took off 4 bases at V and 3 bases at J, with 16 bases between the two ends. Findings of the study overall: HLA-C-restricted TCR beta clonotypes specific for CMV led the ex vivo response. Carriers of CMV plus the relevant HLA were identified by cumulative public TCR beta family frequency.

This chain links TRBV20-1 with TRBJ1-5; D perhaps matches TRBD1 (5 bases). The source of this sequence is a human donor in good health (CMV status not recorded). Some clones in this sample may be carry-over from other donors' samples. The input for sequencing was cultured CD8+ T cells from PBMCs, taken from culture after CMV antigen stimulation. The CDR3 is CSATSSWGYNQPQHF. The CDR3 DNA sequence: TGCAGTGCTACTTCCTCTTGGGGCTACAATCAGCCCCAGCATTTT.